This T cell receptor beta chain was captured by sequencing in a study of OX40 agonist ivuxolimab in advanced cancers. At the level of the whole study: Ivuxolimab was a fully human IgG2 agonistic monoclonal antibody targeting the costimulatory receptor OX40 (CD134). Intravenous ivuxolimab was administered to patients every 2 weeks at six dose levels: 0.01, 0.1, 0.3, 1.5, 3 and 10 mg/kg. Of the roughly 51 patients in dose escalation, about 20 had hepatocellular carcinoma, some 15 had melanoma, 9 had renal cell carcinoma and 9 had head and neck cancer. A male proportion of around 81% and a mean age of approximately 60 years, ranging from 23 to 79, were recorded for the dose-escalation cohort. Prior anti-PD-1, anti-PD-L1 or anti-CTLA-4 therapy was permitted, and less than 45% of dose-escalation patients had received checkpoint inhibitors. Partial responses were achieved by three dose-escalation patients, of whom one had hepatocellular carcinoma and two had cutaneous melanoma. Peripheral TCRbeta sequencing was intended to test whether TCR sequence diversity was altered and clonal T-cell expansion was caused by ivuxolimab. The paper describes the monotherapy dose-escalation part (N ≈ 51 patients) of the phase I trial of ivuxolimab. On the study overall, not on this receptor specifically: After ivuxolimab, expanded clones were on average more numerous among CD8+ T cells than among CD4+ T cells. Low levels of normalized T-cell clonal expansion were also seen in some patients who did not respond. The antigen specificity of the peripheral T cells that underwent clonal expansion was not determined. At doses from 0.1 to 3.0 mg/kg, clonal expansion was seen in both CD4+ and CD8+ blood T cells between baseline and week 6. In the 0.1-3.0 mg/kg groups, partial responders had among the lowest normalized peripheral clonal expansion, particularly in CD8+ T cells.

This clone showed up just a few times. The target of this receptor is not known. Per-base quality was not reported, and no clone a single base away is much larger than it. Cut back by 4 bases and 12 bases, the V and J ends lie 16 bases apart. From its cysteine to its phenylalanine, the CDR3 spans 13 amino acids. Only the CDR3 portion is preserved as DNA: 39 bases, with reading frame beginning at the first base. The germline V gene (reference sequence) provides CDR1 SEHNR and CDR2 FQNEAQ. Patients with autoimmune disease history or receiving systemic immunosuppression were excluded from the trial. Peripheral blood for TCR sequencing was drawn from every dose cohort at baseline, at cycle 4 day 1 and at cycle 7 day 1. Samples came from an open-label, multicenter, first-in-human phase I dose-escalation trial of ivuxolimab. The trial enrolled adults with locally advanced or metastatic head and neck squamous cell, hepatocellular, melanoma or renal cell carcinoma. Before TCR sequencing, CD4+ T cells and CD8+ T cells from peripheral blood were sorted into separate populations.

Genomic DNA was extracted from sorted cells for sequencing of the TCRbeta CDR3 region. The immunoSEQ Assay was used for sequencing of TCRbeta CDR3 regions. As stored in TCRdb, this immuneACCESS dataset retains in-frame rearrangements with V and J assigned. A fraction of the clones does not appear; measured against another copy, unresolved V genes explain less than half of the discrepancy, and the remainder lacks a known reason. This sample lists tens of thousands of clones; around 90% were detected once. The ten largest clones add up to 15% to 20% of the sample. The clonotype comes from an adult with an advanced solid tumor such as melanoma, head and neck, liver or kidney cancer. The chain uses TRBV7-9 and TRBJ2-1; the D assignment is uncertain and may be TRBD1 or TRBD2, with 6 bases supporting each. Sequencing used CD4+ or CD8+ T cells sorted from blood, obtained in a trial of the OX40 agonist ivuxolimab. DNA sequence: TGTGCCAGCAGCTGGGGGGCCGACGGAGGGCAGTTCTTC. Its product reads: CASSWGADGGQFF.